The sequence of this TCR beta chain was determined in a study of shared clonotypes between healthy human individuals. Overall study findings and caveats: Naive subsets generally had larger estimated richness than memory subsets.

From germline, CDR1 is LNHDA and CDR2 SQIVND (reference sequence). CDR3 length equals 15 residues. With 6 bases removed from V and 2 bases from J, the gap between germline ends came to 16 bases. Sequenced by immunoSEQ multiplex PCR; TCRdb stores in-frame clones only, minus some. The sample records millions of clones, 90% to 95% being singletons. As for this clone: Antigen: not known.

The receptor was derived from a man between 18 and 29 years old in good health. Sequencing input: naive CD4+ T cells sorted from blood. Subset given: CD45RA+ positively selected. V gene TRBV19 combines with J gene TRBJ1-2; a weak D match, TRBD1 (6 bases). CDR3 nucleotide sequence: TGTGCCAGTAGGAGTCAGGGGTCCTCAAACTATGGCTACACCTTC. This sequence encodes CASRSQGSSNYGYTF. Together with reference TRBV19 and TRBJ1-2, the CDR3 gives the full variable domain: DGGITQSPKYLFRKEGQNVTLSCEQNLNHDAMYWYRQDPGQGLRLIYYSQIVNDFQKGDIAEGYSVSREKKESFPLTVTSAQKNPTAFYLCASRSQGSSNYGYTFGSGTRLTVV.